One sample yielded the 20 T cell receptor beta chains listed below, sequenced in a study of blood T cell repertoires in COVID-19. Sequencing was performed with immunoSEQ multiplex PCR; in TCRdb, only in-frame clones are kept and a portion is missing. In the table there are fewer than 250,000 clones, approximately 84% of which are singletons. Specimen: peripheral blood. Receptor source: a man aged 50 to 60 with acute or convalescent COVID-19.

The rearrangement joins TRBV2 to TRBJ1-5; 7 positions agree with TRBD1. Germline values: CDR1 SNHLY, CDR2 FYNNEI. CDR3 length: 14 residues. V was pared by 9 bases and J by 4 bases, with 9 bases of the junction left unmatched. CDR3 sequence (DNA): TGTGCCAGTTCCACGGGACAGCCTAATCAGCCCCAGCATTTT. Its translation: CASSTGQPNQPQHF.

This chain uses TRBV11-2 with TRBJ1-5; D is uncertain. The CDR3 has 13 amino acids. V lost 0 bases and J lost 3, with 3 bases in between. Germline loops: CDR1 SGHAT, CDR2 FQNNGV. The CDR3 coding sequence is TGTGCCAGCAGCTTAGACTTCAATCAGCCCCAGCATTTT. This sequence encodes CASSLDFNQPQHF.

This chain joins TRBV6-6 and TRBJ1-1, with D perhaps TRBD1 (6 bases). The germline CDR1 and CDR2 sequences are MNHNY and SVGAGI (reference sequence). This CDR3 has 15 amino acids. V lost 6 bases to trimming and J lost 4 bases, with 18 bases between them. The CDR3 protein is CASRFDGARGTEAFF. The CDR3 bases are TGTGCCAGCAGATTCGACGGGGCCAGGGGCACTGAAGCTTTCTTT.

V usage is TRBV7-2 and J usage is TRBJ1-5; D is ambiguous. CDR1 is SGHTA, CDR2 FQGNSA, per germline. Trimming left V 2 bases short and J 2 bases short, with 10 bases between. This CDR3 spans 15 amino acids. The CDR3 sequence: CASSLSAARNQPQHF. In nucleotides, the CDR3 is TGTGCCAGCAGCTTAAGTGCAGCGCGCAATCAGCCCCAGCATTTT.

This clone appeared a single time. The CDR3 protein is CASSDRTDTEAFF. CDR3 nucleotide sequence: TGTGCCAGCAGCGACAGGACAGACACTGAAGCTTTCTTT. The chain joins TRBV7-9 to TRBJ1-1; weak D call: TRBD1 (6 bases). Looked up from germline, CDR1 is SEHNR and CDR2 is FQNEAQ (reference sequence). Trimming left V 5 bases short and J 3 bases short, with 10 bases between. This CDR3 region has 13 residues.

This chain uses TRBV19 with TRBJ2-1; 12 positions match TRBD2. The CDR3 is made up of 16 amino acids. Trimming cost V 3 bases and J 2 bases; bases outside gene matches: 2. The germline V gene encodes CDR1 LNHDA and CDR2 SQIVND (reference sequence). As DNA, the CDR3 is TGTGCCAGTAGTATGACTAGCGGGGGCCCCTACAATGAGCAGTTCTTC. It is translated as CASSMTSGGPYNEQFF.

The V gene is TRBV27, the J gene TRBJ2-5; 9 bases line up with TRBD2. Germline CDR1 is MNHEY and CDR2 is SMNVEV (reference sequence). The CDR3 covers 16 residues. V lost 2 bases, J lost 3 bases, and 7 bases stayed unmatched. Here the CDR3 DNA reads TGTGCCAGCAGTTTACTTTCAGCGGGGGGAAAAGAGACCCAGTACTTC. The encoded protein is CASSLLSAGGKETQYF.

The rearrangement links TRBV5-1 to TRBJ2-7; 10 nucleotides line up with TRBD1. CDR3 length: 14 residues. Germline V CDR1 and CDR2: SGHRS, YFSETQ. V lost 0 bases, J lost 6 bases, and 3 bases stayed unmatched. This CDR3 reads CASSLDGTGVEQYF. The CDR3, as DNA: TGCGCCAGCAGCTTGGATGGGACAGGGGTCGAGCAGTACTTC.

The chain joins TRBV7-9 to TRBJ2-6, with unresolved D. CDR1 is SEHNR and CDR2 is FQNEAQ in the germline V gene (reference sequence). The CDR3 contains 14 residues. V was trimmed by 4 bases and J by 4 bases, leaving 8 bases between them. The chain's CDR3 is CASSSAQGANVLTF. CDR3 sequence (DNA): TGTGCCAGCAGCTCCGCACAGGGGGCCAACGTCCTGACTTTC.

To note about this clone: At one boundary the junction diverges from the germline segment, which might be a read error. The rearrangement links TRBV2 to TRBJ1-4, with TRBD1 matching over 10 bases. The CDR3 contains 13 residues. Germline CDR1 is SNHLY and CDR2 is FYNNEI. CDR3 DNA sequence: TGTGCCAGCAGTGAAGCGAGGATGGGACAGGGGAGTTTT. This gives the protein CASSEARMGQGSF.

This chain links TRBV7-9 with TRBJ1-2; D is perhaps TRBD1 (5 bases). Germline assignment: CDR1 SEHNR and CDR2 FQNEAQ (reference sequence). V was pared by 1 base and J by 6 bases, with 15 bases between. The CDR3 is 15 residues long. CDR3 DNA: TGTGCCAGCAGCTTAGACAGGTCAACGGCTAATGGCTACACCTTC. This sequence encodes CASSLDRSTANGYTF.

The chain carries TRBV18 and TRBJ1-3; 11 bases are a match to TRBD1. Germline CDR1 is KGHSH and CDR2 is LQKENI. The V gene end was trimmed by 3 bases and the J gene end by 7 bases; junction bases not matched to a gene: 11. This CDR3 comprises 17 residues. The CDR3 bases are TGTGCCAGCTCACCCAGCGGACAGGGGGCGCGTGGCAACACCATATATTTT. Translation: CASSPSGQGARGNTIYF.

The J gene is TRBJ1-3, the V gene TRBV9; D call uncertain. The CDR3 has 11 amino acids. Looked up from germline, CDR1 is SGDLS and CDR2 is YYNGEE. V was trimmed by 3 bases and J by 13 bases, leaving 11 bases between them. The CDR3 DNA is TGTGCCAGCAGCGAGGGAGCAGAGATATATTTT. Its translation: CASSEGAEIYF.

V usage is TRBV5-4 and J usage is TRBJ2-5, with TRBD2 identical over 10 bases. The CDR3 contains 15 residues. The V and J ends lost 4 bases and 5 bases, in that order; junction bases with no gene match: 8. Germline V CDR1 and CDR2: SGHNT, YYREEE (reference sequence). This CDR3 is CASSSQRGGRETQYF. Here the CDR3 DNA reads TGTGCCAGCAGCAGCCAGCGGGGGGGCCGGGAGACCCAGTACTTC.

The rearrangement joins TRBV10-3 to TRBJ2-5; 9 bases fit TRBD2. The ends lost 6 bases at V and 4 bases at J; junction bases unmatched: 6. The germline V gene encodes CDR1 ENHRY and CDR2 SYGVKD. The CDR3 runs to 14 residues. The CDR3 region is CAISARTSVETQYF. CDR3 DNA: TGTGCCATCAGCGCAAGGACTAGCGTAGAGACCCAGTACTTC.

The chain employs TRBV5-8 and TRBJ2-1, with 7 bases that match TRBD2. The CDR3 loop spans 20 amino acids. The V gene's germline CDR1 is SGHTS and CDR2 YDEGEE. Trimming cost V 0 bases and J 0 bases; bases outside gene matches: 15. This chain's CDR3 is CASSLVQKLTSPSSYNEQFF. The CDR3 DNA sequence: TGTGCCAGCAGCTTGGTCCAAAAACTGACTAGCCCGAGCTCCTACAATGAGCAGTTCTTC. The full variable domain, with the rest looked up from reference TRBV5-8 and TRBJ2-1, is EAGVTQSPTHLIKTRGQQATLRCSPISGHTSVYWYQQALGLGLQFLLWYDEGEERNRGNFPPRFSGRQFPNYSSELNVNALELEDSALYLCASSLVQKLTSPSSYNEQFFGPGTRLTVL.

CDR3 in DNA: TGTGCCAGCAGTTTCCGGCGGGAGCACGAGCAGTACTTC. This encodes CASSFRREHEQYF. The chain joins TRBV12-3 or TRBV12-4 to TRBJ2-7; 7 bases fit TRBD2. CDR3 length: 13 residues. Trimming at V came to 3 bases and at J to 5 bases, leaving 4 bases not matched to a gene.

This sequence joins TRBV19 and TRBJ1-2; 8 bases line up with TRBD1. Germline V CDR1 and CDR2: LNHDA, SQIVND (reference sequence). Germline trimming cut 4 bases from V and 2 bases from J; bases unmatched to any gene: 3. This CDR3 is 14 amino acids long. This chain's CDR3 is CASSSRTGNYGYTF. CDR3 nucleotide sequence: TGTGCCAGTAGTAGCCGGACAGGGAACTATGGCTACACCTTC.

CDR3 region: CASSIGRVGSSSGANVLTF. DNA for the CDR3: TGTGCCAGTAGTATCGGGCGGGTTGGTTCATCCTCTGGGGCCAACGTCCTGACTTTC. The chain joins TRBV19 to TRBJ2-6, with D tentatively TRBD2 (5 bases). Germline CDR1 LNHDA, CDR2 SQIVND (reference sequence). This CDR3 has 19 residues. V lost 3 bases and J lost 0, with 18 bases in between.

The chain uses TRBV7-6 and TRBJ1-1; D not resolved. The V gene lost 1 base and the J gene lost 2 bases, with 8 bases spanning the gap. This CDR3 comprises 14 residues. Looked up from germline, CDR1 is SGHVS and CDR2 is FNYEAQ. The CDR3 coding sequence is TGTGCCAGCAGCTTAGACCCTAGCAACACTGAAGCTTTCTTT. It translates to CASSLDPSNTEAFF.